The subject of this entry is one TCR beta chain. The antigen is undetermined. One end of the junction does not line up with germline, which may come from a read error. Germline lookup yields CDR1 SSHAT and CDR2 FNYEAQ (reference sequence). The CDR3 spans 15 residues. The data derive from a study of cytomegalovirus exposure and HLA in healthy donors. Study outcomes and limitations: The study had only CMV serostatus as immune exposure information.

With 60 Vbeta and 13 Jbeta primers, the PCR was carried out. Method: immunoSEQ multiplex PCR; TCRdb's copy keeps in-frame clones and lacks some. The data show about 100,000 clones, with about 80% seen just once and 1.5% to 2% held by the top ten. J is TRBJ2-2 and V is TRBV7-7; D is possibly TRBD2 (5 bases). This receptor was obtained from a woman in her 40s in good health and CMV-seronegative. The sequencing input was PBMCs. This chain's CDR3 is CASSAAGANTGELFF. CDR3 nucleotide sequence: TGTGCTAGCAGTGCTGCCGGGGCGAACACCGGGGAGCTGTTTTTT.